This TCR beta chain was retrieved from a study of immune evolution from preneoplasia to lung adenocarcinoma (dated by TCRdb to the early 2020s). As for the study more broadly: HLA loss of heterozygosity was found in approximately 7.6% of AIS, around 14% of MIA and 25% to 35% of ADC lesions, and in no AAH lesions. Sample size was based on specimen availability rather than a prior power calculation. Resected precursor lesions (AAH, AIS, MIA) and invasive adenocarcinomas were each compared against paired morphologically normal lung tissue. POLYSOLVER was used to infer Class I HLA alleles from exome data, and LOHHLA was used to detect allele-specific HLA loss. Whole exome sequencing and methylation data from the same cohort of nodules were integrated with the immune data. The TCR sequencing data were obtained from about 47 patients. A total of approximately 50 patients with pulmonary nodules who underwent surgical resection were included in the overall cohort. The study reported that approximately 98 samples were used for TCR sequencing. The study combined immune gene expression, TCR sequencing and multiplex immunofluorescence to profile immune contexture across lung adenocarcinoma precursors and invasive adenocarcinoma. The paper as a whole reports these results and caveats: Because all patients were from Japan and China, applicability to Western populations was uncertain. Findings were based on association rather than direct causation; larger cohorts with long-term follow-up and longitudinal biopsies were deemed needed. T cell clonality was highest in KRAS-mutant nodules compared with EGFR-mutant or double wild-type lesions. Normal lung showed the highest clonality, whereas later-stage lesions appeared to have higher T cell density and diversity but lower clonality. The highest top T cell clone frequencies were observed in normal lung, and a progressive decrease in top T cell clone frequencies appeared to occur from AAH through AIS, MIA and invasive adenocarcinoma.

A note on this clone: The specificity of this receptor is unknown. The record has no base qualities; no much larger clone is one base away.

V loses 3 bases at its end and J loses 6 bases; junction bases beyond the gene matches: 8. The CDR1 and CDR2 encoded by the germline V gene are MDHEN and SYDVKM. From cysteine to phenylalanine, the CDR3 is 15 amino acids long. Kept here is only the CDR3 DNA, which spans 45 bases and is read in frame from base 1. Between 2014 and 2017, the patients underwent resection in either Japan or China. Two lung cancer pathologists independently confirmed the histologic diagnosis of each case on H&E slides. Macro-dissection after pathologic assessment enriched premalignant or tumor cells for nucleic acid extraction. FFPE tissue was used for DNA isolation with the AllPrep DNA/RNA FFPE Kit. TCR beta CDR3 regions were sequenced from DNA using the immunoSEQ hsTCRbeta Kit. Per the source publication's procedure: TCR sequencing data were analysed with the ImmunoSEQ Analyzer. T cell clonality was defined as 1 minus Pielou's evenness, calculated on productive rearrangements. To measure T cell diversity, the inverse Simpson index was applied to productive templates. T cell density was defined as TCR beta template counts normalized to usable DNA, with usable DNA estimated by amplification and sequencing of housekeeping genes. Two-sided Kruskal-Wallis tests were used to compare TCR metrics between histologic stages. Entries here come from immuneACCESS through TCRdb and include only in-frame sequences with V and J called. Some clones fail to appear in such tables; in the studies checked, an unresolved V gene covers under half of the shortfall, and the cause of the remainder is unknown. The V and J calls and clone size come from that table; D and trimming were worked out from the DNA. In all, the sample holds under 7,500 clones, and roughly 77% of those were seen once. The top ten clonotypes cover more than 8% of the sample.

Sequenced material: FFPE minimally invasive lung adenocarcinoma tissue. Read against the paper, the sample's cell subset or site label means: micro-invasive lung adenocarcinoma (MIA). The chain uses TRBV28 and TRBJ2-3; 8 bases in the middle match TRBD2. The receptor comes from a person aged 70 to 85 with lung adenocarcinoma. The nucleotide sequence is TGTGCCAGCAGTTTTATGAGCGGGAGTGGTGATACGCAGTATTTT. This sequence encodes CASSFMSGSGDTQYF.